Shown below are 13 T cell receptor beta chains from a single sample sequenced in a study of blood T cell repertoires in COVID-19 (dated by TCRdb to about 2020). Receptors were amplified or captured by the immunoSEQ multiplex PCR assay. TCRdb retrieved this table from immuneACCESS and kept in-frame rearrangements only. Not all clones are present; in checked studies, unresolved V genes account for under half, and no reason is known for the remainder. The sample profile shows more than 250,000 clones; about 87% of them were found once. 6.3% of the sample is in the top ten clones. Specimen: peripheral blood. These receptors were obtained from a woman aged 45-60 years with COVID-19, enrolled during active disease.

The gene calls are TRBV18 and TRBJ1-1, with D possibly matching TRBD1 (6 bases). Trimming took off 4 bases at V and 8 bases at J, with 11 bases between the two ends. The germline V gene encodes CDR1 KGHSH and CDR2 LQKENI. The CDR3 length is 12 residues. As DNA, the CDR3 is TGTGCCAGCTCACACAGGGAAACCGAAGCTTTCTTT. Translated, it gives CASSHRETEAFF. Drawing the rest from reference TRBV18 and TRBJ1-1, the complete variable domain is NAGVMQNPRHLVRRRGQEARLRCSPMKGHSHVYWYRQLPEEGLKFMVYLQKENIIDESGMPKERFSAEFPKEGPSILRIQQVVRGDSAAYFCASSHRETEAFFGQGTRLTVV.

This clone was seen more than once but under ten times. The chain links TRBV27 to TRBJ2-1; 7 bases match TRBD1. The ends lost 7 bases at V and 4 bases at J; junction bases unmatched: 4. Germline loops: CDR1 MNHEY, CDR2 SMNVEV (reference sequence). This CDR3 comprises 13 residues. The CDR3 DNA reads TGTGCCAGCACCTGGGGACAGTACAATGAGCAGTTCTTC. Translated: CASTWGQYNEQFF.

The chain combines TRBV19 with TRBJ1-2; 7 bases are a match to TRBD1. The CDR3 covers 12 residues. Germline CDR1 reads LNHDA; CDR2 reads SQIVND (reference sequence). J lost 6 bases, V lost 6 bases, and 4 bases had no gene match. CDR3 coding DNA: TGTGCCAGTAGCACAGGGGTGGATGGCTACACCTTC. This sequence encodes CASSTGVDGYTF.

The chain combines TRBV6-4 with TRBJ2-3; 8 nucleotides agree with TRBD1. The V segment lost 6 bases and the J segment 2 bases; nucleotides outside the gene matches: 7. Per the germline V gene, CDR1 is MRHNA and CDR2 is SNTAGT. This CDR3 has 15 amino acids. CDR3 bases: TGTGCCAGCAGCAGGGACAGGAGTAACACAGATACGCAGTATTTT. Protein sequence: CASSRDRSNTDTQYF.

This clone occurred once. V gene TRBV6-5 combines with J gene TRBJ2-7, with 9 bases identical to TRBD1. Germline trimming cut 6 bases from V and 4 bases from J; bases unmatched to any gene: 7. CDR3 size: 14 residues. CDR1 and CDR2 (germline): MNHEY, SVGAGI. The CDR3 reads CASSVPGQGYEQYF. DNA for the CDR3: TGTGCCAGCAGCGTACCGGGACAGGGTTACGAGCAGTACTTC.

The rearrangement joins TRBV13 to TRBJ1-2; tentatively, D is TRBD1 (5 bases). V lost 2 bases, J lost 1 base, and 11 bases lay in between. From germline, CDR1 is PRHDT and CDR2 FYEKMQ (reference sequence). This CDR3 has 15 residues. The CDR3 reads CASSLRQGLNYGYTF. CDR3 in DNA: TGTGCCAGCAGCTTACGTCAGGGCCTTAACTATGGCTACACCTTC.

The V call is TRBV7-2, the J call TRBJ2-7; D not certain. CDR1 is SGHTA, CDR2 FQGNSA, per germline. Trimming left V 3 bases short and J 1 base short, with 7 bases between. The CDR3 contains 13 residues. CDR3 protein: CASSFYQSYEQYF. For the CDR3, the DNA is TGTGCCAGCAGCTTCTACCAATCCTACGAGCAGTACTTC.

This clone has a single count. The rearrangement links TRBV20-1 to TRBJ1-1; D is unclear. In germline, CDR1 is DFQATT, CDR2 SNEGSKA (reference sequence). Trimming took off 3 bases at V and 10 bases at J, with 12 bases between the two ends. This CDR3 is built from 11 residues. The CDR3: CSARVSIGAFF. In DNA, the CDR3 is TGCAGTGCTAGGGTGTCAATCGGAGCTTTCTTT.

The chain employs TRBV5-6 and TRBJ2-7; 7 positions match TRBD1. Per germline, CDR1 SGHDT and CDR2 YYEEEE. V was pared by 3 bases and J by 4 bases, with 7 bases of the junction left unmatched. This CDR3 has 14 residues. The CDR3 DNA is TGTGCCAGCAGCTCTAATCCGGGACAGTACGAGCAGTACTTC. Residues: CASSSNPGQYEQYF.

This chain connects TRBV7-9 to TRBJ2-7, with 8 bases identical to TRBD2. After removal of 4 bases from V and 2 bases from J, the junction contained 10 bases not matched to a gene. The CDR3 is 16 residues long. Germline lookup yields CDR1 SEHNR and CDR2 FQNEAQ (reference sequence). CDR3 residues: CASSSPPSGLTYEQYF. Here the CDR3 DNA reads TGTGCCAGCAGCTCCCCCCCTAGCGGGCTAACCTACGAGCAGTACTTC.

The CDR3 is CAASTGKSNEQFF. CDR3 coding DNA: TGTGCCGCCTCGACAGGGAAAAGCAATGAGCAGTTCTTC. This rearrangement joins TRBV19 to TRBJ2-1, with 7 bases that match TRBD1. The CDR3 sequence is 13 residues long. The germline V gene encodes CDR1 LNHDA and CDR2 SQIVND (reference sequence). Losses at the gene ends were 11 bases for V and 6 bases for J; bases not matched to a gene: 10.

This chain joins TRBV9 and TRBJ2-3; 9 bases are shared with TRBD2. V gave up 3 bases and J gave up 0 bases; unmatched junction bases: 5. The CDR3 extends over 16 amino acids. CDR1 is SGDLS and CDR2 is YYNGEE in the germline V gene. The CDR3 sequence is CASSAPSGASTDTQYF. The CDR3 nucleotides are TGTGCCAGCAGCGCTCCTAGCGGGGCTAGCACAGATACGCAGTATTTT.

The chain has TRBV18 and TRBJ1-5, with D hard to call. The ends were cut back, 6 bases at V and 5 bases at J, with 20 bases in the middle. Germline CDR1 reads KGHSH; CDR2 reads LQKENI. This CDR3 has 16 residues. CDR3 nucleotide sequence: TGTGCCAGCTCCTACACTGGCGGAACCTTCGATCAGCCCCAGCATTTT. Residues: CASSYTGGTFDQPQHF. The full variable domain, in which reference TRBV18 and TRBJ1-5 provide the parts outside the CDR3, is NAGVMQNPRHLVRRRGQEARLRCSPMKGHSHVYWYRQLPEEGLKFMVYLQKENIIDESGMPKERFSAEFPKEGPSILRIQQVVRGDSAAYFCASSYTGGTFDQPQHFGDGTRLSIL.